Listed below are T cell receptor beta chains from one sample, sequenced in a study of blood T cell repertoires in COVID-19. TCRdb's copy holds only in-frame clones and misses some; the assay was immunoSEQ multiplex PCR. The table includes about 80,000 clones, 80% detected once. The sample was peripheral blood. The receptors shown here come from a woman aged 40 to 55 with active or convalescent COVID-19. Both conserved end residues are part of each CDR3. Each record gives: D gene, V gene, clone size, J gene, CDR3 DNA, CDR3 protein. The D gene is left open where the match is weak. Part of the rows lack a size; the others show once, few, many or a class for expanded clones.

D: TRBD2; V: TRBV6-2/TRBV6-3; size: NA; J: TRBJ2-1; DNA: TGTGCCAGCAGTCCCGCGGGGGTGGGTAACAATGAGCAGTTCTTC; CDR3: CASSPAGVGNNEQFF
D: NA; V: TRBV19; size: NA; J: TRBJ1-1; DNA: TGTGCCAGTAGTATCTCCGACAGGAACACTGAAGCTTTCTTT; CDR3: CASSISDRNTEAFF
D: NA; V: TRBV2; size: NA; J: TRBJ1-2; DNA: TGTGCCAGCAGTACGACACAAGCCACATATGGCTACACCTTC; CDR3: CASSTTQATYGYTF
D: NA; V: TRBV27; size: NA; J: TRBJ2-5; DNA: TGTGCCAGCAGCCCCGGCCAAGAGACCCAGTACTTC; CDR3: CASSPGQETQYF
D: NA; V: TRBV29-1; size: NA; J: TRBJ2-2; DNA: TGCAGCACCCGAGGGACAGCGGGGGCCGGGGAGCTGTTTTTT; CDR3: CSTRGTAGAGELFF
D: NA; V: TRBV5-1; size: NA; J: TRBJ2-5; DNA: TGCGCCAGCAGCTTGGAGGGGGTGGAGACCCAGTACTTC; CDR3: CASSLEGVETQYF
D: NA; V: TRBV2; size: NA; J: TRBJ1-4; DNA: TGTGCCAGCAGGCTACAGGCAACTAATGAAAAACTGTTTTTT; CDR3: CASRLQATNEKLFF
D: TRBD1; V: TRBV30; size: NA; J: TRBJ1-6; DNA: TGTGCCAGAGGCCCAGGGGGGTCCAACCTCCACTTT; CDR3: CARGPGGSNLHF
D: NA; V: TRBV21-1; size: few; J: TRBJ2-2; DNA: TGTGCCAGCAGCAAATTACAGGGACGATGGGGAACCGGGGAGCTGTTTTTT; CDR3: CASSKLQGRWGTGELFF
D: NA; V: TRBV5-1; size: few; J: TRBJ2-1; DNA: TGCGCCAGCAGCACGGCCTCGACAGACAATGAGCAGTTCTTC; CDR3: CASSTASTDNEQFF
D: TRBD1; V: TRBV5-1; size: NA; J: TRBJ2-2; DNA: TGCGCCAGCAGCTCGGGACAGGGGAGTATCACCGGGGAGCTGTTTTTT; CDR3: CASSSGQGSITGELFF
D: NA; V: TRBV29-1; size: NA; J: TRBJ2-3; DNA: TGCAGCGTTGAATCCCGCATAGCGGAGGTAGATACGCAGTATTTT; CDR3: CSVESRIAEVDTQYF
D: NA; V: TRBV7-9; size: NA; J: TRBJ1-2; DNA: TGTGCCAGCAGCTTAGCGTTTGGTGTAATAGATGGCTACACCTTC; CDR3: CASSLAFGVIDGYTF
D: NA; V: TRBV24-1; size: few; J: TRBJ2-2; DNA: NA; CDR3: CATSDFGAGGMYTGELFF
D: TRBD2; V: TRBV19; size: NA; J: TRBJ2-3; DNA: TGTGCCAGTAGCCCCGGGACTAGCCTTAGAGATACGCAGTATTTT; CDR3: CASSPGTSLRDTQYF
D: TRBD1; V: TRBV6-5; size: NA; J: TRBJ1-2; DNA: TGTGCCAGCAGGATGACAGGGCCCTATGGCTACACCTTC; CDR3: CASRMTGPYGYTF
D: NA; V: TRBV14; size: NA; J: TRBJ2-1; DNA: TGTGCCAGCAGCCAAGGGGGACTTAATGAGCAGTTCTTC; CDR3: CASSQGGLNEQFF
D: NA; V: TRBV7-9; size: NA; J: TRBJ1-2; DNA: TGTGCCAGCAGCTTAGGGGGCAGGGGAAGCTATGGCTACACCTTC; CDR3: CASSLGGRGSYGYTF
D: NA; V: TRBV2; size: NA; J: TRBJ1-5; DNA: TGTGCCAGCAGTCCGGTTCTACAGGATCAGCCCCAGCATTTT; CDR3: CASSPVLQDQPQHF
D: TRBD1; V: TRBV5-1; size: NA; J: TRBJ1-6; DNA: TGCGCCAGCAGCTTGCTACCCGGGACAGCAAATTCACCCCTCCACTTT; CDR3: CASSLLPGTANSPLHF
D: NA; V: TRBV4-2; size: few; J: TRBJ2-7; DNA: TGTGCCAGCAGCCAAGATCTGGTCCTACAGGGTCGGGTTTACGAGCAGTACTTC; CDR3: CASSQDLVLQGRVYEQYF
D: NA; V: TRBV27; size: NA; J: TRBJ2-7; DNA: TGTGCCAGCAGTTTATGGCCCGGGGTGGAGCAGTACTTC; CDR3: CASSLWPGVEQYF
D: NA; V: TRBV2; size: once; J: TRBJ2-7; DNA: TGTGCCAGCAGTGAAGAACCCCTATCCTACGAGCAGTACTTC; CDR3: CASSEEPLSYEQYF
D: NA; V: TRBV9; size: NA; J: TRBJ2-7; DNA: TGTGCCAGCAGCGTAGGGGCCCATGATGGGCAGTACTTC; CDR3: CASSVGAHDGQYF
D: TRBD1; V: TRBV11-3; size: NA; J: TRBJ2-1; DNA: TGTGCCAGCAGCAGGGGGACAGGGTCCTACAATGAGCAGTTCTTC; CDR3: CASSRGTGSYNEQFF
D: NA; V: TRBV28; size: few; J: TRBJ1-2; DNA: TGTGCCAGCAGGGGACACCTTTATAACTATGGCTACACCTTC; CDR3: CASRGHLYNYGYTF
D: NA; V: TRBV7-6; size: once; J: TRBJ2-3; DNA: TGTGCCAGCAGCTTAGAAGGCCAGGGCACAGATACGCAGTATTTT; CDR3: CASSLEGQGTDTQYF
D: TRBD2; V: TRBV6-2/TRBV6-3; size: NA; J: TRBJ2-3; DNA: TGTGCCAGCAGTCTCGGGGAGCGGGGGCACACAGATACGCAGTATTTT; CDR3: CASSLGERGHTDTQYF
D: NA; V: TRBV7-9; size: few; J: TRBJ2-3; DNA: TGTGCCAGCAAGCCCCCCGCCAGCACAGATACGCAGTATTTT; CDR3: CASKPPASTDTQYF
D: NA; V: TRBV11-3; size: NA; J: TRBJ2-5; DNA: TGTGCCAGCAGCACCCCTGGCGGGGACCAAGAGACCCAGTACTTC; CDR3: CASSTPGGDQETQYF
D: TRBD2; V: TRBV19; size: NA; J: TRBJ2-7; DNA: TGTGCCAGTAGTATAGGAGTACTAGCGGGAGACGAGCAGTACTTC; CDR3: CASSIGVLAGDEQYF
D: TRBD2; V: TRBV7-2; size: once; J: TRBJ2-7; DNA: TGTGCCAGCAGCCTGGGACTAGCGGGGGCTCGGGCCCAGAACGAGCAGTACTTC; CDR3: CASSLGLAGARAQNEQYF